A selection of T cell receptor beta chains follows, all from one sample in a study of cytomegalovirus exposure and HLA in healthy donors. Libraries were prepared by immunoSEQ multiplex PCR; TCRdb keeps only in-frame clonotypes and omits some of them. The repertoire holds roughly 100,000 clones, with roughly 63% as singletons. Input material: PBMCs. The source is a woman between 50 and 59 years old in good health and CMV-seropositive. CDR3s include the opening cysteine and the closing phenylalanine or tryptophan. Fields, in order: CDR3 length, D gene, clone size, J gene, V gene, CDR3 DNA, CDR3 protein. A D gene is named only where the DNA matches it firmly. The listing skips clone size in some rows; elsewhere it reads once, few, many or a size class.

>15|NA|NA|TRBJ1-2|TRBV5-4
TGTGCCAGCAGCTTGGCCTCAGGGCGGAACTATGGCTACACCTTC
CASSLASGRNYGYTF
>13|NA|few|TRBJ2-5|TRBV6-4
TGTGCCAGCAGTGAGGAGGTCGGAGAGACCCAGTACTTC
CASSEEVGETQYF
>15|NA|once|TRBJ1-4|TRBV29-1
TGCAGCGTTGAAGATTGGGAAAGGGCGGGTAGAAAACTGTTTTTT
CSVEDWERAGRKLFF
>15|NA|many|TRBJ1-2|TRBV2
TGTGCCAGCAGTGCCCTGCCGAGAACTAACTATGGCTACACCTTC
CASSALPRTNYGYTF
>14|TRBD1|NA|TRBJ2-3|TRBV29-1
TGCAGCGTTGAAGACGGGACAGGCACAGATACGCAGTATTTT
CSVEDGTGTDTQYF
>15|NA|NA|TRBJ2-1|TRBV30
TGTGCCTGGAGTAAGGGGAGGGGACACTACAATGAGCAGTTCTTC
CAWSKGRGHYNEQFF
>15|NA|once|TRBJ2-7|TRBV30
TGTGCCTGGAGTTTAACCGGGACACCTACAAGCGAGCAGTACTTC
CAWSLTGTPTSEQYF
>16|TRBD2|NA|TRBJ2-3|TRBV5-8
TGTGCCAGCAGCACCTTTCTAGCGGGGGACACAGATACGCAGTATTTT
CASSTFLAGDTDTQYF
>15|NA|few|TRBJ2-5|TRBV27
TGTGCCAGCAGTCCCGGCGGGTCCTACCAAGAGACCCAGTACTTC
CASSPGGSYQETQYF
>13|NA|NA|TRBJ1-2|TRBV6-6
TGTGCCAGCAGTCCAGGGGCTAACTATGGCTACACCTTC
CASSPGANYGYTF
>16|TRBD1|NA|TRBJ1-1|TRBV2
TGTGCCAGCAGTGAAGACTCGGGACAGCGAAACACTGAAGCTTTCTTT
CASSEDSGQRNTEAFF
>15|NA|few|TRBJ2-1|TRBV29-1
TGCAGCGTTGAAGATTCAAGGGGGGGCCGAGATGAGCAGTTCTTC
CSVEDSRGGRDEQFF
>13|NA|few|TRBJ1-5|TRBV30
TGTGCCTGGGCAGGAGGTACGGATCAGCCCCAGCATTTT
CAWAGGTDQPQHF
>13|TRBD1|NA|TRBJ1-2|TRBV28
TGTGCCAGCAGCCTAGGACAGGGGTATGGCTACACCTTC
CASSLGQGYGYTF
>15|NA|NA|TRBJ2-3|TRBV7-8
TGTGCCAGCAGCCCGCTAACCCGACTGACAGATACGCAGTATTTT
CASSPLTRLTDTQYF
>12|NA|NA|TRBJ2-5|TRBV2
TGTGCCAGCACTAGTGAGAAAGAGACCCAGTACTTC
CASTSEKETQYF
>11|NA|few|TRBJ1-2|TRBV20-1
TGCAGTGCTAGAACGGTTGATGGCTACACCTTC
CSARTVDGYTF